This T cell receptor beta chain was captured in a study of T cells in Graves' hyperthyroidism and ophthalmopathy. Study-wide results and caveats: Ophthalmopathy stood apart from stable hyperthyroidism in a 13 V-J model.

Hyperthyroidism patients were newly diagnosed, had disease duration under 2 months, and were aged 18 to 65 years. Amplification of TCR beta CDR3 regions was performed using RNA transcripts as template. The TCR CDR3 was amplified in a first-round RT-PCR using the HTBI primer set. TCRdb independently ran MiXCR on the multiplex PCR reads; one entry per CDR3 protein. The data contain under 400,000 distinct CDR3 sequences, about 20% of them singletons. Germline CDR1 GTSNPN, CDR2 SVGIG (reference sequence). Trimming took off 1 base at V and 9 bases at J, with 13 bases between the two ends. The CDR3 covers 13 residues. This clonotype was seen a handful of times. The antigen remains unidentified.

The sequenced sample consisted of blood. The TCR originated in a woman aged 45-59 years with Graves' hyperthyroidism. The chain recombines TRBV30 with TRBJ1-5, with TRBD1 as a possible D gene (6 bases). The CDR3 nucleotides read TGTGCCTGGAGTGGGACAGACCGTGGGCCCCAGCATTTT. Residues: CAWSGTDRGPQHF.